Shown below are 2 T cell receptor beta chains from a single sample sequenced in a study of siplizumab effects on memory and regulatory T cells. Profiling relied on immunoSEQ multiplex PCR, and the TCRdb table lists in-frame clones only, not all of them. In the table there are some 88,000 clones, approximately 90% of which are singletons. Sequencing was carried out using CD4+ T cells sorted from blood. These receptors all stem from a human donor in good health.

In this sample, this clone turned up once. The rearrangement uses TRBV18 and TRBJ1-3; D is perhaps TRBD1 (5 bases). Per germline, CDR1 KGHSH and CDR2 LQKENI. Trimming removed 4 bases at V and 2 bases at J, with 12 bases between. The CDR3 consists of 15 residues. DNA of the CDR3: TGTGCCAGCTCACTAGCGGGGGGTCCTGGAAACACCATATATTTT. Translating gives CASSLAGGPGNTIYF.

This sequence joins TRBV6-1 and TRBJ2-1, with a tentative D call TRBD1 (6 bases). Trimming took off 4 bases at V and 0 bases at J, with 13 bases between the two ends. The CDR3 runs to 16 residues. Germline CDR1 and CDR2: MNHNS and SASEGT. The CDR3 here is CASSVGALGSYNEQFF. Here the CDR3 DNA reads TGTGCCAGCAGTGTGGGGGCTCTCGGCTCCTACAATGAGCAGTTCTTC.